This T cell receptor beta chain came from a study of beta chain features in type 1 diabetes. A remark on this clone: Its target is unknown. Other nucleotide sequences from this sample produce the same CDR3.

Between the trimmed V and J ends, which lost 5 bases and 1 base, there was a span of 12 bases. The CDR3 has 14 residues. Germline lookup yields CDR1 MNHEY and CDR2 SMNVEV (reference sequence). Study results and caveats: PCR might pick shorter templates more often, in the same way for patients and controls. More deletions and fewer insertions at VDJ junctions were seen in type 1 diabetes patients.

Every bit of the isolated RNA underwent reverse transcription, so sequencing read expressed TCRB transcripts. Here immunoSEQ multiplex PCR was the method, and the copy in TCRdb shows in-frame clones only, minus some. Of about 930,000 clones listed, 15% to 20% are singletons. Cell sorting via CD45RO/CCR7/CD25/CD127/CD95/CD27 was performed to obtain CD4+ naive, central memory, regulatory and stem cell-like memory cells. The receptor was derived from a woman in her late teens or twenties in good health. The sequencing sample was made of naive CD4+ T cells from blood. The gene calls are TRBV27 and TRBJ2-7; no reliable D call. Here the CDR3 DNA reads TGTGCCAGCAGTAGAGGATCAAGGTCCTACGAGCAGTACTTC. It is translated as CASSRGSRSYEQYF.